The 10 T cell receptor beta chains given below trace back to one sample, sequenced in a study of shared clonotypes between healthy human individuals. Only in-frame clones appear in the TCRdb table, and some are missing; sequencing was by immunoSEQ multiplex PCR. There are roughly 1.4 million clones in the sample; approximately 98.5% occur only once, and about 0.4% lies in the top ten. The sample was naive CD4+ T cells sorted from blood. Regarding subset: CD45RA+ positively selected. The receptors derive from a man aged 25-45 years in good health.

This rearrangement joins TRBV5-4 to TRBJ1-2, with TRBD1 as a possible D gene (5 bases). Germline V CDR1 and CDR2: SGHNT, YYREEE (reference sequence). The CDR3 totals 13 residues. V was cut by 2 bases and J by 4 bases, with 9 bases left in between. The CDR3 loop is CASSLRDGYGYTF. CDR3 nucleotide sequence: TGTGCCAGCAGCTTACGGGACGGCTATGGCTACACCTTC.

This clone was recorded once. V usage is TRBV7-2 and J usage is TRBJ1-2, with 9 bases that match TRBD1. The germline CDR1 and CDR2 sequences are SGHTA and FQGNSA. The CDR3 extends over 15 amino acids. The junction had 8 bases not matched to a gene; V was cut back by 4 bases and J by 5 bases. DNA for the CDR3: TGTGCCAGCAGCTCCCTCGGGACAGGGACATATGGCTACACCTTC. Translation: CASSSLGTGTYGYTF.

The V call is TRBV14, the J call TRBJ2-7, with 9 bases lining up with TRBD1. CDR1 SGHDN and CDR2 FVKESK come from the germline V gene. The V gene end was trimmed by 4 bases and the J gene end by 3 bases; junction bases not matched to a gene: 4. CDR3 size: 14 residues. CDR3 nucleotides: TGTGCCAGCAGCCTGGGACAGGGTTTCTACGAGCAGTACTTC. Amino acid sequence: CASSLGQGFYEQYF.

V usage is TRBV18 and J usage is TRBJ2-1; 8 nucleotides align to TRBD2. The CDR3 loop spans 15 amino acids. Germline V CDR1 and CDR2: KGHSH, LQKENI. J was trimmed by 3 bases and V by 2 bases; bases with no gene match: 3. This chain's CDR3 is CASSPLSGSYNEQFF. The CDR3 DNA sequence: TGTGCCAGCTCACCATTGAGCGGGAGCTACAATGAGCAGTTCTTC.

The CDR3 nucleotides are TGTGCCAGCAGCAAAGCAGACGGGAGCTCCTACGAGCAGTACTTC. Protein sequence: CASSKADGSSYEQYF. The gene calls are TRBV21-1 and TRBJ2-7; the table names TRBD2, a call not compared with the DNA. TRBV21-1 is a listed pseudogene. This CDR3 contains 15 residues.

V usage is TRBV9 and J usage is TRBJ1-2; TRBD1 agrees at 9 bases. The germline V gene encodes CDR1 SGDLS and CDR2 YYNGEE. The CDR3 is 14 amino acids. With V trimmed by 2 bases and J by 7 bases, 6 bases remained unmatched. CDR3 DNA: TGTGCCAGCAGCGTCCGGGACAGGGACTTTGGCTACACCTTC. Protein sequence: CASSVRDRDFGYTF.

This rearrangement joins TRBV7-9 to TRBJ1-2; no clear D. This CDR3 comprises 16 residues. Trimming cost V 3 bases and J 4 bases, with 18 bases left between them. Germline V CDR1 and CDR2: SEHNR, FQNEAQ (reference sequence). The CDR3 protein is CASSFLRRERTYGYTF. The CDR3 DNA reads TGTGCCAGCAGCTTCCTCAGGCGGGAACGTACCTATGGCTACACCTTC.

J is TRBJ2-4 and V is TRBV7-8; D perhaps matches TRBD1 (6 bases). Germline V gene lookup returns CDR1 SGHVS and CDR2 FQNEAQ. V lost 2 bases and J 1 base, leaving 15 bases between the germline ends. CDR3 length: 17 amino acids. The CDR3 sequence: CASSLRPGGRAKNIQYF. The CDR3 nucleotides read TGTGCCAGCAGCTTACGGCCTGGGGGCAGGGCCAAAAACATTCAGTACTTC.

The CDR3 region has the DNA TGTGCCAGCTCCCCAGGGGGCGTGGGCACCGGGGAGCTGTTTTTT. Encoded protein: CASSPGGVGTGELFF. The genes are TRBV18 and TRBJ2-2, with TRBD1 matching over 8 bases. After removal of 6 bases from V and 4 bases from J, the junction contained 7 bases not matched to a gene. The length of the CDR3 is 15 residues. In germline, CDR1 is KGHSH, CDR2 LQKENI.

A few counts support this clone. Other DNA sequences of this sample code for an identical CDR3. The chain combines TRBV5-1 with TRBJ1-3, with D hard to call. The CDR3 has 14 amino acids. V was trimmed by 0 bases and J by 1 base, leaving 5 bases between them. The germline V gene has CDR1 SGHRS and CDR2 YFSETQ. The CDR3 sequence: CASSLDGSGNTIYF. Here the CDR3 DNA reads TGCGCCAGCAGCTTGGATGGGTCTGGAAACACCATATATTTT.